One and the same sample provided the 20 T cell receptor beta chains below, sequenced in a study of identical twins. A single record per CDR3 protein comes from TCRdb applying MiXCR to the 5' RACE reads. Of roughly 1,500,000 distinct CDR3 sequences in the sample, under 35% are singletons; the top ten hold under 0.35%. Sequenced sample: cord blood. The receptors come from a newborn girl in good health.

CDR3 in amino acids: CSVEVQTGFTEAFF. In nucleotides, the CDR3 is TGCAGCGTGGAGGTTCAGACAGGTTTCACTGAAGCTTTCTTT. J is TRBJ1-1 and V is TRBV29-1; tentatively, D is TRBD1 (6 bases). The V and J ends lost 6 bases and 4 bases respectively, with 18 bases between them. CDR3 length: 14 residues. Germline V gene data show CDR1 as SQVTM and CDR2 as ANQGSEA.

This clonotype was seen more than once but under ten times. The genes are TRBV14 and TRBJ1-6, with a possible D match to TRBD1 (6 bases). V gave up 4 bases and J gave up 9 bases, with 19 bases separating them. There are 16 residues in the CDR3. Germline V CDR1 and CDR2: SGHDN, FVKESK. CDR3 loop: CASSPHMGGRISPLHF. CDR3 DNA sequence: TGTGCCAGCAGCCCCCACATGGGGGGGCGCATTTCACCCCTCCACTTT.

This clonotype has ten or more counts. This sequence joins TRBV29-1 and TRBJ2-7, with a tentative D call TRBD1 (6 bases). Germline values: CDR1 SQVTM, CDR2 ANQGSEA. V lost 6 bases, J lost 0 bases, and 12 bases lay in between. The CDR3 contains 13 residues. CDR3 loop: CSVQQGTSYEQYF. The CDR3 nucleotides are TGCAGCGTCCAGCAGGGGACCTCCTACGAGCAGTACTTC.

A few counts support this clonotype. The chain recombines TRBV6-1 with TRBJ1-2; D gene uncertain. This CDR3 spans 15 amino acids. V lost 2 bases and J lost 2, with 12 bases in between. Germline V gene sequence: CDR1 MNHNS, CDR2 SASEGT. CDR3: CASSESPGRNYGYTF. CDR3 bases: TGTGCCAGCAGTGAATCGCCGGGGAGAAACTATGGCTACACCTTC.

The CDR3 DNA reads TGTGCCGTCAAACCGCCCCAGGGGGCAGATACGCAGTATTTT. Translating it yields CAVKPPQGADTQYF. The V gene is TRBV10-3, the J gene TRBJ2-3; 7 positions match TRBD1. The germline V gene has CDR1 ENHRY and CDR2 SYGVKD. V shed 11 bases and J 4 bases; nucleotides not matched to a gene: 12. This CDR3 contains 14 residues.

To note about this clonotype: One junction end does not reproduce the germline sequence, and a read error may be involved. V and J are TRBV7-9 and TRBJ2-5; perhaps TRBD2 as D (6 bases). Per germline, CDR1 SEHNR and CDR2 FQNEAQ (reference sequence). The CDR3 is 14 amino acids. CDR3 sequence (DNA): TGTGCCGGCAGCTTAAGGGGACTTCAAGAGACCCAGTACTTC. Its translation: CAGSLRGLQETQYF.

The J gene is TRBJ1-2, the V gene TRBV28; D call uncertain. V lost 2 bases and J lost 2, with 9 bases in between. Per the germline V gene, CDR1 is MDHEN and CDR2 is SYDVKM. The CDR3 is 14 amino acids. CDR3 residues: CASSLMSGNYGYTF. For the CDR3, the DNA is TGTGCCAGCAGTTTAATGTCGGGGAACTATGGCTACACCTTC.

This clonotype has a handful of counts. The chain recombines TRBV29-1 with TRBJ2-3; TRBD1 agrees at 8 bases. The CDR3 loop spans 16 amino acids. After removal of 2 bases from V and 1 base from J, the junction contained 8 bases not matched to a gene. From germline, CDR1 is SQVTM and CDR2 ANQGSEA. The DNA of the CDR3 is TGCAGCGTTGAAAGTCGGCAGGGGGCGCGCACAGATACGCAGTATTTT. Encoded protein: CSVESRQGARTDTQYF.

In regard to this clonotype: A single base separates this from a much larger clone, so it may be a read error. The chain links TRBV7-2 to TRBJ2-7, with D maybe TRBD2 (5 bases). CDR1 is SGHTA and CDR2 is FQGNSA in the germline V gene. The CDR3 has 12 amino acids. The CDR3 protein is CAGSLALYEQYF. CDR3 nucleotides: TGTGCCGGCAGCTTAGCGCTCTACGAGCAGTACTTC.

The rearrangement links TRBV20-1 to TRBJ1-2, with D maybe TRBD1 (6 bases). CDR1 and CDR2 (germline): DFQATT, SNEGSKA (reference sequence). Trimming took 4 bases from V and 2 from J, leaving 11 bases between them. The CDR3 covers 13 residues. CDR3 sequence: CSAKIGTNYGYTF. The DNA of the CDR3 is TGCAGTGCTAAAATCGGGACAAACTATGGCTACACCTTC.

This sequence joins TRBV24-1 and TRBJ2-1; TRBD2 agrees at 11 bases. CDR3 length equals 15 residues. Germline values: CDR1 KGHDR, CDR2 SFDVKD. Trimming cost V 10 bases and J 0 bases; bases outside gene matches: 4. The chain's CDR3 is CATSGGAGSYNEQFF. The CDR3 nucleotides read TGTGCCACTAGCGGGGGGGCCGGCTCCTACAATGAGCAGTTCTTC.

V and J are TRBV12-3 or TRBV12-4 and TRBJ2-7; a possible D gene is TRBD2 (5 bases). The CDR3 has 14 amino acids. The germline V and J ends were trimmed by 7 bases and 5 bases, with 18 bases remaining between them. The CDR3 is CASTLGRGTNEQYF. The DNA for the CDR3 is TGTGCCAGCACCCTGGGTCGGGGAACGAACGAGCAGTACTTC.

The gene calls are TRBV28 and TRBJ1-4; D is possibly TRBD1 (5 bases). CDR1 and CDR2 (germline): MDHEN, SYDVKM. The ends were cut back, 6 bases at V and 9 bases at J, with 26 bases in the middle. The CDR3 covers 17 residues. In DNA form, the CDR3 reads TGTGCCAGCAGACCTCCCGGGACGCCCCGCGGGATTCAAAAACTGTTTTTT. This codes for CASRPPGTPRGIQKLFF.

This clonotype was counted a few times. The chain carries TRBV19 and TRBJ2-1; D ambiguous. Trimming stripped 5 bases from V and 0 bases from J, with 11 bases between. CDR1 LNHDA and CDR2 SQIVND come from the germline V gene (reference sequence). CDR3 size: 15 residues. The CDR3 DNA reads TGTGCCAGTAGTCCTTTTAGCAGCTCCTACAATGAGCAGTTCTTC. Its translation: CASSPFSSSYNEQFF.

V gene TRBV30 combines with J gene TRBJ1-5, with D hard to call. CDR1 and CDR2 (germline): GTSNPN, SVGIG (reference sequence). V was trimmed by 7 bases and J by 6 bases, leaving 10 bases between them. CDR3 size: 11 residues. The CDR3 reads CALASIQPQHF. As DNA, the CDR3 is TGTGCCTTGGCCTCAATTCAGCCCCAGCATTTT.

This clonotype was detected many times. The chain combines TRBV11-2 with TRBJ2-1; weak D call: TRBD2 (6 bases). CDR1 SGHAT and CDR2 FQNNGV come from the germline V gene. Trimming cost V 0 bases and J 0 bases, with 6 bases left between them. The CDR3 loop spans 15 amino acids. CDR3 coding DNA: TGTGCCAGCAGCTTAGAAGCGGGCTCCTACAATGAGCAGTTCTTC. It encodes CASSLEAGSYNEQFF.

The table lists this clonotype with a few counts. The rearrangement links TRBV20-1 to TRBJ2-5, with D possibly called TRBD1 or TRBD2 (5 bases each). The length of the CDR3 is 13 residues. From germline, CDR1 is DFQATT and CDR2 SNEGSKA (reference sequence). V lost 3 bases to trimming and J lost 5 bases, with 13 bases between them. The CDR3, as DNA: TGCAGTGCTAGGGGGGACCCCTGGGAGACCCAGTACTTC. Its translation: CSARGDPWETQYF.

This clonotype was observed a handful of times. The chain has TRBV20-1 and TRBJ2-3; D remains unclear. In germline, CDR1 is DFQATT, CDR2 SNEGSKA (reference sequence). The V end lost 0 bases, the J end lost 4 bases, and 11 bases lay between the germline ends. This CDR3 is 14 amino acids long. CDR3 loop: CSARDLFSPDTQYF. CDR3 bases: TGCAGTGCTAGAGATCTTTTTTCCCCAGATACGCAGTATTTT.

The table lists this clonotype with a few counts. The rearrangement uses TRBV7-9 and TRBJ2-1; D unclear. The end of the DNA aligns better with TRBJ2-7, so the J call may be wrong. There are 12 residues in the CDR3. CDR1 SEHNR and CDR2 FQNEAQ come from the germline V gene (reference sequence). CDR3: CASSLISREQYF. CDR3 coding DNA: TGTGCCAGCAGCTTGATTTCGCGGGAGCAGTACTTC.

The genes are TRBV5-8 and TRBJ1-4; weak D call: TRBD1 (5 bases). The CDR3 is 15 amino acids. Germline-derived CDR1 and CDR2 are SGHTS and YDEGEE. Trimming left V 0 bases short and J 2 bases short, with 8 bases between. This CDR3 is CASSLEGRTNEKLFF. The CDR3 coding sequence is TGTGCCAGCAGCTTGGAGGGGCGGACTAATGAAAAACTGTTTTTT.